The clone carrying this T cell receptor beta chain was counted many times. Its antigen is undetermined. V was shortened by 5 bases and J by 3 bases, with 11 bases between the two germline ends. CDR1 is DFQATT, CDR2 SNEGSKA, per germline (reference sequence). The CDR3 is 13 amino acids. The source of the sample is a study of human T cells and chemical hapten exposure. Background on the study: The scalp of each patient received a weekly diphenylcyclopropenone dose for the full roughly 23-week study. From small differences in pooled library volume came most of the variation in per-sample TCR yields.

The study used a library that attached unique molecular identifiers to individual cDNA molecules. Each CDR3 protein gets one entry after TCRdb re-called the RACE reads with MiXCR. The sample yields about 350,000 distinct CDR3 sequences, roughly 6.3% seen once. Study-wide points: It was expanded TCRs that formed significantly more large CDR3 similarity clusters than controls did.

This sample's time point: patch test 2, 6 weeks after DPC sensitization. Treatment defined: therapeutic diphenylcyclopropenone sensitization with weekly scalp DPC. The sequencing here drew on whole blood, taken in connection with sensitization to the hapten diphenylcyclopropenone (DPC). The chain carries TRBV20-1 and TRBJ1-3; D might be TRBD1 (5 bases). The receptor was isolated from a woman under 30 with alopecia areata. Some clones in this sample may be carry-over from other donors' samples. DNA for the CDR3: TGCAGTGCTGCAGGGTGGAATGGAAACACCATATATTTT. Amino acid sequence: CSAAGWNGNTIYF.